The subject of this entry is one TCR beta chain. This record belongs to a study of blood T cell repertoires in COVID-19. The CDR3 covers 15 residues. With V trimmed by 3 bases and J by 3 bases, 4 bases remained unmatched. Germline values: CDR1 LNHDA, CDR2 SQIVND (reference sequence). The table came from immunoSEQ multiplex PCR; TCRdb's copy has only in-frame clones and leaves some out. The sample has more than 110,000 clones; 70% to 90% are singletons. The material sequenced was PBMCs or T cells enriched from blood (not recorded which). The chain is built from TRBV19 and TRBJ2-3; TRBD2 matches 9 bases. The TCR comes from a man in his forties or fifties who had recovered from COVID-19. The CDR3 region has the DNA TGTGCCAGTAGTATTGCTCTAGCGGGGACAGATACGCAGTATTTT. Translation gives CASSIALAGTDTQYF.